This note documents a single T cell receptor beta chain sequence. Its antigen is unknown. At one boundary the junction diverges from the germline segment, which might be a read error. All of the donors were Caucasians in good health. The germline V gene encodes CDR1 KGHSH and CDR2 LQKENI. CDR3 size: 16 residues. This sample is drawn from a study of identical twins. Study results and limitations: Compared with unrelated sharing, twin-shared out-of-frame alpha sequences had more low-probability sequences.

TCRdb recomputed calls from the 5' RACE reads with MiXCR, one row per CDR3 protein. The sample gives around 1.7 million distinct CDR3 sequences, around 33% of which show up once; under 0.35% is in the top ten. The origin of this receptor is a newborn girl in good health. The V call is TRBV18, the J call TRBJ2-4, with a weak D call TRBD1 (5 bases). The J call may be faulty, since TRBJ2-5 better matches the DNA end. The sample taken for sequencing was cord blood. CDR3 DNA: TGTGCCGGCTCACCTAGACATTCAGGGATACAAGAGACCCAGTACTTC. Its protein product is CAGSPRHSGIQETQYF.